These 11 T cell receptor beta chains share one sample of origin, sequenced in a study of molecular identifiers for immune sequencing clone quantification. A single record per CDR3 protein comes from TCRdb applying MiXCR to the PCR reads. The sample contains some 100,000 distinct CDR3 sequences, roughly 19% of which appear only once. Sequencing was carried out using naive CD8+ T cells from blood, with Jurkat cell RNA spiked in. Subset in this sample: FACS-sorted CD8+CD4-CCR7+CD45RA+ naive T cells. Receptor source: a human donor in good health. Some libraries in this study had Jurkat cell RNA spiked in.

This clonotype was counted a few times. A much larger clone sits a single nucleotide away, making a read error possible. The chain couples TRBV29-1 to TRBJ2-7; no reliable D call. CDR3 length: 13 amino acids. CDR1 is SQVTM and CDR2 is ANQGSEA in the germline V gene. The ends were cut back, 4 bases at V and 5 bases at J, with 15 bases in the middle. The CDR3 is CSVGPARAHEQYF. In nucleotides, the CDR3 is TGCAGCGTTGGGCCAGCGCGAGCCCACGAGCAGTACTTC.

Details on this clonotype: A much larger clone sits a single nucleotide away, making a read error possible. This chain connects TRBV7-9 to TRBJ1-2; 7 positions agree with TRBD1. CDR1 and CDR2 (germline): SEHNR, FQNEAQ (reference sequence). The CDR3 covers 13 residues. The CDR3 nucleotides read TGTGCCAGCAGCCACACAGGGGAGAATGGCTACGCCTTC. It specifies CASSHTGENGYAF.

This clonotype was seen at least ten times. V and J are TRBV30 and TRBJ2-3, with D possibly matching TRBD2 (5 bases). The germline gives CDR1 GTSNPN, CDR2 SVGIG (reference sequence). The V end was cut by 3 bases, the J end by 0 bases, with 7 bases between. The CDR3 consists of 13 residues. CDR3 protein: CAWRSGSTDTQYF. The CDR3 DNA follows: TGTGCCTGGAGGAGCGGTAGCACAGATACGCAGTATTTT.

The chain carries TRBV27 and TRBJ2-5, with TRBD2 matching 8 bases. V shed 6 bases and J 4 bases; nucleotides not matched to a gene: 10. From germline, CDR1 is MNHEY and CDR2 SMNVEV (reference sequence). This CDR3 is built from 15 residues. The CDR3 nucleotides are TGTGCCAGCAGCCCGATAAGCGGGAGTTTAGAGACCCAGTACTTC. Its translation: CASSPISGSLETQYF.

The chain links TRBV12-3 or TRBV12-4 to TRBJ2-3; 9 nucleotides agree with TRBD1. CDR3 length: 17 amino acids. J gave up 4 bases and V 6 bases, and 14 bases lay outside the gene matches. CDR3 nucleotide sequence: TGTGCCAGCAGCCCAGCTCAGGGACAGGGTGTGGCAGATACGCAGTATTTT. It yields the protein CASSPAQGQGVADTQYF.

This clonotype was seen a handful of times. The J gene is TRBJ2-7, the V gene TRBV11-2; 11 bases fit TRBD2. Germline values: CDR1 SGHAT, CDR2 FQNNGV. This CDR3 has 15 amino acids. V lost 7 bases, J lost 2 bases, and 7 bases stayed unmatched. Written as DNA, the CDR3 is TGTGCCAGCAACCCGACTAGCGGGGCTCCCTACGAGCAGTACTTC. It specifies CASNPTSGAPYEQYF.

Remarks on this clonotype: Just one base apart from a much larger clone, this may be a read error. This chain links TRBV27 with TRBJ1-2; a weak D match, TRBD1 (5 bases). Germline CDR1 reads MNHEY; CDR2 reads SMNVEV (reference sequence). The CDR3 loop spans 15 amino acids. CDR3 sequence: CASGLSSGMNYGYTF. CDR3 nucleotide sequence: TGTGCCAGCGGTTTATCTTCAGGGATGAACTATGGCTACACCTTC.

The count of this clonotype is one. A much larger clone differs by one base, so this may be a read error. The V call is TRBV5-6, the J call TRBJ2-2; D gene ambiguous. CDR1 and CDR2 from the germline V gene are SGHDT and YYEEEE. V was clipped by 4 bases and J by 4 bases, with 11 bases between them. The CDR3 sequence is 14 residues long. CDR3 DNA: TGTGCCAGCAGCCTCCTACTAAGCACCGGGGAGCTGTTTTTT. Amino acid sequence: CASSLLLSTGELFF.

This clonotype was recorded a few times. The chain has TRBV11-2 and TRBJ2-1; D remains ambiguous. The germline V and J ends were trimmed by 2 bases and 10 bases, with 18 bases remaining between them. Germline V lookup: CDR1 SGHAT, CDR2 FQNNGV. The CDR3 spans 15 residues. CDR3 loop: CASSLTPSSGLEQFF. DNA for the CDR3: TGTGCCAGCAGCTTAACCCCGAGCTCGGGCTTGGAGCAGTTCTTC.

This clonotype was counted many times. The V gene is TRBV19, the J gene TRBJ1-5; D not resolved. CDR1 and CDR2 (germline): LNHDA, SQIVND (reference sequence). The CDR3 length is 15 residues. Trimming pared 10 bases from V and 1 base from J, leaving 17 bases between. CDR3 DNA sequence: TGTGCCACCCGGGTGGGAAGAGTGAGCAATCAGCCCCAGCATTTT. Translation gives CATRVGRVSNQPQHF.

This clonotype was counted at least ten times. The chain uses TRBV19 and TRBJ2-1; 10 bases are shared with TRBD2. The V gene end was trimmed by 5 bases and the J gene end by 4 bases; junction bases not matched to a gene: 5. Germline V CDR1 and CDR2: LNHDA, SQIVND (reference sequence). This CDR3 contains 15 residues. The CDR3 nucleotides read TGTGCCAGTAGTCTCGGGACTAGCGCTTACAATGAGCAGTTCTTC. Translated: CASSLGTSAYNEQFF.